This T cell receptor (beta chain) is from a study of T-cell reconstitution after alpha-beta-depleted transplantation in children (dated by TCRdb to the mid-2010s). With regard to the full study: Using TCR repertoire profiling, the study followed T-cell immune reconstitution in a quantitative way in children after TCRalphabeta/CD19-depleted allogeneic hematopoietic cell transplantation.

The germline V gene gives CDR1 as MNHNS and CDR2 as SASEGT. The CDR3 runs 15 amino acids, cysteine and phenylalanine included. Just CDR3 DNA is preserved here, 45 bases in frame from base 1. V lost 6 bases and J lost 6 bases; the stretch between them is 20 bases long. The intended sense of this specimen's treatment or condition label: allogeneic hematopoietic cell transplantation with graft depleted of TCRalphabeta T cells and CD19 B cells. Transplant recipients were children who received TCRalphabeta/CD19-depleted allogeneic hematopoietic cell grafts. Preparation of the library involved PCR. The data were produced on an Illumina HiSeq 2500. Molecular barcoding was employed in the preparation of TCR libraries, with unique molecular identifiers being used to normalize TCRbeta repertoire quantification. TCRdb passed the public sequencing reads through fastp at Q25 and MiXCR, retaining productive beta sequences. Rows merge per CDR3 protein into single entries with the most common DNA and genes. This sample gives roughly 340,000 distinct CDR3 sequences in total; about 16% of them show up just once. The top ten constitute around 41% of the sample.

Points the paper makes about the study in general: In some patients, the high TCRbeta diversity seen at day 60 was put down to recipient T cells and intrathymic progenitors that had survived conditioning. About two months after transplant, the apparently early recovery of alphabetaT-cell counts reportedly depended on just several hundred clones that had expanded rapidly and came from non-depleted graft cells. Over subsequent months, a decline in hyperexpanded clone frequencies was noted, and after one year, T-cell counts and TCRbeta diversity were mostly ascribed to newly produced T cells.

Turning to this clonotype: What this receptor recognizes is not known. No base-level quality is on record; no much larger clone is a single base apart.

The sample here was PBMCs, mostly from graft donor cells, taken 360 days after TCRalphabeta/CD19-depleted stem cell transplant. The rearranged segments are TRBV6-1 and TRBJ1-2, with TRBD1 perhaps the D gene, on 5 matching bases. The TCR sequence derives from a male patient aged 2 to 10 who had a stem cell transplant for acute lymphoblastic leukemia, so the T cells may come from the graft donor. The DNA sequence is TGTGCCAGCAGCCTCTCATCTCAGGGTCTTGATGGCTACACCTTC. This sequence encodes CASSLSSQGLDGYTF.